This entry features one TCR beta chain sequence. Its antigen is currently unknown. The CDR3 length is 13 residues. The germline CDR1 and CDR2 sequences are SQVTM and ANQGSEA. V gave up 7 bases and J gave up 6 bases, with 18 bases separating them. This entry belongs to a study of CD8 T cells in ankylosing spondylitis. Overall study findings and caveats: Clones linked to the disease showed a CD8+ phenotype. They occurred at relatively low frequencies in peripheral blood. Reports say disease-linked clones showed up significantly more in matched ankylosing spondylitis synovial fluid. What appeared characteristic of ankylosing spondylitis blood was a TCR beta motif of fewer than ten highly homologous variants.

In making TCR beta libraries, quantitative 5'-RACE with molecular barcodes was used. Using its own MiXCR run on the 5' RACE reads, TCRdb lists one record per CDR3 protein. The data contain more than 400,000 distinct CDR3 sequences, about 5% of them singletons. The receptor comes from a male donor with ankylosing spondylitis. The chain couples TRBV29-1 to TRBJ1-2; D may be TRBD1 (6 bases). Sample: blood, either unsorted or a sorted T cell fraction (not recorded which). Written as DNA, the CDR3 is TGCAGCGGAAAAGGAGGGGGGGTAGATGGCTACACCTTC. Protein sequence: CSGKGGGVDGYTF.